The clone carrying this TCR beta chain appeared many times. Its antigen is undetermined. As the method for making TCR beta libraries, quantitative 5'-RACE with molecular barcodes was used. MiXCR, run by TCRdb on the 5' RACE reads, gives a single entry per CDR3 protein. The sample lists 200,000 to 250,000 distinct CDR3 sequences, more than 25% occurring once. The sample originates from a study of CD8 T cells in ankylosing spondylitis. This CDR3 is built from 15 residues. With 7 bases clipped from V and 5 bases from J, the junction kept 6 bases outside the gene matches. Germline V gives CDR1 SNHLY, CDR2 FYNNEI. Study outcomes and limitations: Earlier work had already found some motif variants in reactive arthritis synovial fluid and blood. In ankylosing spondylitis blood, a motif of fewer than 10 highly homologous TCR beta variants appeared characteristic. The authors reported significant enrichment of disease-linked clones in matched ankylosing spondylitis synovial fluid.

The TCR sequence derives from a male donor with ankylosing spondylitis or in good health (not recorded which). The chain employs TRBV2 and TRBJ2-1; TRBD1 matches 12 bases. The sequenced sample was blood, either unsorted or a sorted T cell fraction (not recorded which). In DNA form, the CDR3 reads TGTGCCAGCATCCCGGGACAGGGGGCGAACAATGAGCAGTTCTTC. Its protein product is CASIPGQGANNEQFF.